This T cell receptor (beta chain) stems from a study of blood T cells in healthy people across ages. Turning to this clonotype: Its antigen is still unknown.

General observations from the study: CMV status of donors was unknown, possibly confounding expanded clonotype changes. Diversity was higher, and naive CD4+ cells more numerous, in long-lived donors than in aged donors. Unsorted PBMCs ruled out conclusive naive versus antigen-experienced comparison.

This CDR3 region has 13 residues. Alongside a J-beta primer mix, a sample-barcoded 5' primer served in a second PCR lasting roughly 6 to 11 cycles. TCRdb reprocessed the 5' RACE reads via MiXCR and lists one record per CDR3 protein. The table lists about 1.5 million distinct CDR3 sequences, approximately 42% of them singletons. The TCR originated in a woman younger than 35 in good health. What was sequenced was blood. V usage is TRBV21-1 and J usage is TRBJ2-2; TRBD1, the table's D call, was not compared with the DNA. TRBV21-1 constitutes a pseudogene. CDR3 bases: TGTCCTCGAGGCGGGACAGGGGCCTGGGAGCTGTTTTTT. Protein: CPRGGTGAWELFF.